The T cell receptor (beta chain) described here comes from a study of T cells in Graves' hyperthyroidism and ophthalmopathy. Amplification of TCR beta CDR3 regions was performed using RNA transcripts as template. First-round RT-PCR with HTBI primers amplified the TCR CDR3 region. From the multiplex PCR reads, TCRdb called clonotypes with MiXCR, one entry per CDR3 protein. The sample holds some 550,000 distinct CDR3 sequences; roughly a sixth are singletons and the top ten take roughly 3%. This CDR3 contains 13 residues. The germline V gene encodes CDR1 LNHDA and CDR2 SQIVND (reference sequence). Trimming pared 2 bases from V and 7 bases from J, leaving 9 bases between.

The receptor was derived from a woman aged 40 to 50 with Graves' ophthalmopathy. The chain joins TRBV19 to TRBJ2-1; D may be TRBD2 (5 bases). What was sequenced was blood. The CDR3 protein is CASSIWEKNEQFF. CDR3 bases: TGTGCCAGTAGTATATGGGAGAAAAATGAGCAGTTCTTC. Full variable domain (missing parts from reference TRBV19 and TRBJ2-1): DGGITQSPKYLFRKEGQNVTLSCEQNLNHDAMYWYRQDPGQGLRLIYYSQIVNDFQKGDIAEGYSVSREKKESFPLTVTSAQKNPTAFYLCASSIWEKNEQFFGPGTRLTVL.